This T cell receptor (beta chain) was recorded in a study of healthy donors' naive CD4 and CD8 T cells. Starting from roughly 0.55 ug of total RNA, TCR libraries were made with linear amplification. From the reads, TCRdb called clonotypes with MiXCR, one entry per CDR3 protein. This sample yields about 180,000 distinct CDR3 sequences, of which 65% to 80% are seen a single time; 2% to 2.5% belongs to the top ten. This CDR3 is 15 amino acids long. Germline V gene data show CDR1 as SQVTM and CDR2 as ANQGSEA. After removal of 5 bases from V and 9 bases from J, the junction contained 14 bases not matched to a gene.

The V and J genes are TRBV29-1 and TRBJ2-1, with 9 positions matching TRBD2. The TCR was taken from a pool of human donors in good health; the sample pools cells from several healthy donors. What was sequenced was naive CD4+ and CD8+ T cells sorted from blood, pooled from several donors. The CDR3 DNA follows: TGCAGCGTTCCTGGATGGGCTAGCGGGAATAGTGAGCAGTTCTTC. Translation: CSVPGWASGNSEQFF.